This TCR beta chain was identified in a study of a mutant IDH1 vaccine in newly diagnosed glioma. Study-wide background: Patients began vaccination 4-6 weeks after radiotherapy alone, or with temozolomide cycles.

Note on this clone: The antigen is not known.

TCRdb keeps only in-frame clones here, not all; method: immunoSEQ multiplex PCR. Here the sample spans roughly 36,000 clones, 85% to 90% being singletons. The germline gives CDR1 SGHRS, CDR2 YFSETQ. The V gene lost 0 bases and the J gene lost 4 bases, with 13 bases spanning the gap. The CDR3 covers 15 residues. Described time point: week 23, last vaccination. Vaccine doses each comprised 300 ug of mutant IDH1 20-mer peptide, with topical imiquimod. The sample consisted of PBMCs, taken from a glioma patient whose treatment included an IDH1 peptide vaccine. The V gene is TRBV5-1, the J gene TRBJ1-1; a possible D gene is TRBD1 (5 bases). The receptor was derived from a man in his forties with glioma. Here the CDR3 reads CASSLAGGFATEAFF. The CDR3 DNA sequence: TGCGCCAGCAGCTTGGCCGGGGGTTTTGCCACTGAAGCTTTCTTT. The full variable domain, in which reference TRBV5-1 and TRBJ1-1 provide the parts outside the CDR3, is KAGVTQTPRYLIKTRGQQVTLSCSPISGHRSVSWYQQTPGQGLQFLFEYFSETQRNKGNFPGRFSGRQFSNSRSEMNVSTLELGDSALYLCASSLAGGFATEAFFGQGTRLTVV.